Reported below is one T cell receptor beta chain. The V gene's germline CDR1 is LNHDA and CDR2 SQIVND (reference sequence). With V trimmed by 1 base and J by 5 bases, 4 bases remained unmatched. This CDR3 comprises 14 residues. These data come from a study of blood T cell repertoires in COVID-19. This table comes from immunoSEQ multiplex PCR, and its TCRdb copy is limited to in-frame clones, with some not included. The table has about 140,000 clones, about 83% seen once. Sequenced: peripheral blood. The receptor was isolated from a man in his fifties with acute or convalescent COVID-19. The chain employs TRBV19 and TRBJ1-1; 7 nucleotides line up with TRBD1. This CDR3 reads CASSIVSGGTEAFF. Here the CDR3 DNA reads TGTGCCAGTAGTATAGTTTCAGGGGGGACTGAAGCTTTCTTT.